Sequencing of this TCR beta chain was carried out in a study of beta chain features in type 1 diabetes. Each sorted fraction was over 95% pure. Isolated RNA was reverse transcribed in full, so expressed TCRB transcripts were sequenced. Assay used: immunoSEQ multiplex PCR; TCRdb lists only in-frame clones, some missing. The data show hundreds of thousands of clones, with about 63% seen just once and 0.053% held by the top ten. The V and J ends lost 5 bases and 5 bases respectively, with 21 bases between them. The CDR3 runs 16 residues. Germline CDR1 reads SGHTA; CDR2 reads FQGNSA. Study results and caveats: Type 1 diabetes patients had VDJ junctions that carried fewer insertions and more deletions. In all four CD4+ subsets, TCRB CDR3 length was significantly, moderately reduced in type 1 diabetes.

Concerning this clone itself: As yet, its antigen is unknown.

Input material: naive CD4+ T cells from blood. The V gene is TRBV7-2, the J gene TRBJ2-5; D is perhaps TRBD1 or TRBD2 (6 bases each). This sequence was found in a man aged 30-40 years in good health. DNA for the CDR3: TGTGCCAGCAGCCCTAAGACTAGAACGGGGGCGGAGACCCAGTACTTC. It specifies CASSPKTRTGAETQYF.